The clone carrying this T cell receptor (beta chain) occurred a few times. Its antigen is not known. The data stem from a study of T-cell reconstitution after alpha-beta-depleted transplantation in children. General study results and limits: About two months after transplant, alpha-beta T cells reportedly came from several hundred expanded graft clones. Day-60 TCRbeta diversity that was high in some patients was derived from surviving recipient T cells and thymic progenitors. By one year post-transplant, T-cell counts and diversity largely arose from T cells that were newly produced.

The V segment lost 4 bases and the J segment 4 bases; nucleotides outside the gene matches: 10. The CDR3 consists of 17 residues. Germline lookup yields CDR1 SEHNR and CDR2 FQNEAQ (reference sequence). For TCRbeta, the library was prepared with unique molecular identifiers. One entry per CDR3 protein, called by TCRdb with MiXCR from the PCR reads. This sample carries about 420,000 distinct CDR3 sequences, around 16% of them seen once, and the ten largest clones take approximately 29%. This receptor was obtained from a boy younger than two who had a stem cell transplant for Wiskott-Aldrich syndrome, so the T cells may come from the graft donor. The gene calls are TRBV7-9 and TRBJ2-1; 10 nucleotides agree with TRBD2. Sequencing used PBMCs, mostly from graft donor cells, obtained 360 days after TCRalphabeta/CD19-depleted stem cell transplant. In nucleotides, the CDR3 is TGTGCCAGCAGCTCCCAAAAACTAGCGGGGCTATACAATGAGCAGTTCTTC. Protein product: CASSSQKLAGLYNEQFF.